This T cell receptor (beta chain) is from a study of shared clonotypes between healthy human individuals. Cells designated naive CD8 were CD45RO-negative and were positively selected for CCR7, with terminally differentiated effector memory CD45RA+ cells excluded. Data came from immunoSEQ multiplex PCR; TCRdb stores just in-frame clones and leaves some out. The repertoire includes about 580,000 clones, 98% of them detected once, and 0.25% to 0.35% sits in the top ten. The germline CDR1 and CDR2 sequences are MNHEY and SMNVEV (reference sequence). This CDR3 contains 12 residues. Trimming pared 5 bases from V and 7 bases from J, leaving 11 bases between.

The source is a man aged 25 to 45 in good health. Sample: naive CD8+ T cells sorted from blood. The chain uses TRBV27 and TRBJ1-1; D call uncertain. The CDR3 bases are TGTGCCAGCAGTCTGCGGACCGGTGAAGCTTTCTTT. Translation gives CASSLRTGEAFF.